Listed below are T cell receptor beta chains from one sample, sequenced in a study of CD8 T cells in Susac syndrome. TCRdb called the immunoSEQ multiplex PCR reads again in MiXCR, with one record for every CDR3 protein. Here the sample spans some 100,000 distinct CDR3 sequences, 90% to 95% being singletons. The material sequenced was CD4+ T cells from PBMCs. The receptors shown here come from a human donor with multiple sclerosis. CDR3s leave out the opening cysteine and the closing phenylalanine or tryptophan. The order of the fields is V gene, CDR3 protein.

v_call: TRBV4-1
cdr3_aa: ASSQRDGTSYEQY

v_call: TRBV18
cdr3_aa: ASSQTTSGGEQY

v_call: TRBV5-6
cdr3_aa: ASSSGPLSNQPQH

v_call: TRBV2
cdr3_aa: ASSYRRDTEAF

v_call: TRBV4-3
cdr3_aa: ASSQDRDRAYGYT

v_call: TRBV29-1
cdr3_aa: SVGVTEAF

v_call: TRBV6-2/TRBV6-3
cdr3_aa: ASSRGRGTEAF

v_call: TRBV7-3
cdr3_aa: ASSLRRGGDYEQY

v_call: TRBV11-2
cdr3_aa: ASSSRDWGSYEQY

v_call: TRBV11-1
cdr3_aa: ASSSWGTSGGSSHSYEQY

v_call: TRBV30
cdr3_aa: AWSVWKQGAYEQY

v_call: TRBV20-1
cdr3_aa: SARDPNSFNQPQH

v_call: TRBV18
cdr3_aa: ASSPRGKGNEQY

v_call: TRBV3-1
cdr3_aa: ASSRTVLNTEAF

v_call: TRBV6-5
cdr3_aa: ASTRGGIGELF

v_call: TRBV9
cdr3_aa: ASSVARLGTDTQY

v_call: TRBV27
cdr3_aa: ASSRPGQGVYGYT

v_call: TRBV11-2
cdr3_aa: ASSERQQGDIQY

v_call: TRBV6-2/TRBV6-3
cdr3_aa: ASSYSYRVHEQY

v_call: TRBV4-3
cdr3_aa: ASSQVAGGRGEAF

v_call: TRBV20-1
cdr3_aa: SATQGLAGYEQY

v_call: TRBV10-2
cdr3_aa: ASSESGGSGTGELF

v_call: TRBV4-1
cdr3_aa: ASSQGSMWGPNTEAF

v_call: TRBV30
cdr3_aa: AWRKAGVDEQY

v_call: TRBV3-1
cdr3_aa: ASATSARGNTEAF

v_call: TRBV6-5
cdr3_aa: ASSRDAYNSPLH

v_call: TRBV29-1
cdr3_aa: SVRTGENYGYT

v_call: TRBV5-1
cdr3_aa: ASSLHTDEQF

v_call: TRBV6-5
cdr3_aa: ASRASGETQY

v_call: TRBV14
cdr3_aa: ASSPGNYLGNSPLH

v_call: TRBV9
cdr3_aa: ASSADTGNFQETQY

v_call: TRBV4-3
cdr3_aa: ASSQEGGTNEKLF

v_call: TRBV12-3/TRBV12-4
cdr3_aa: ASSLSSNTIY

v_call: TRBV5-1
cdr3_aa: ASSFSGDEGQPQH

v_call: TRBV19
cdr3_aa: ASSILDRGVSYT

v_call: TRBV7-2
cdr3_aa: ASSLEWSRGKLF

v_call: TRBV5-6
cdr3_aa: ASSLLRGIANEQF